This is a list of T cell receptor beta chains from one sample in a study of control samples from healthy donors and cancer patients. Using immunoSEQ multiplex PCR, the repertoire was profiled, and TCRdb retains in-frame clones only, with some absent. The sample comprises over 150,000 clones, approximately 94% of which are singletons, and just over 1.4% rests with the top ten. The sample was blood. The receptors were gathered from a man aged 25 to 40 in good health. Each CDR3 is given with its conserved first and last residue. The D gene is left open where the match is weak. The size of a clone is reported for some rows only, either as once, few or many, or as a class for expanded clones.

CDR3 DNA	CDR3 protein	V gene	J gene	clone size	D gene
TGTGCCATCAGTGAGAGATCTCGGCGACCGAACACCGGGGAGCTGTTTTTT	CAISERSRRPNTGELFF	TRBV10-3	TRBJ2-2	-	-
TGTGCCAGCAGTTACCGGGCAGGCAACAATGAGCAGTTCTTC	CASSYRAGNNEQFF	TRBV6-2/TRBV6-3	TRBJ2-1	-	-
TGTGCCAGTCGAACCGGGACGGGTTTGTTCGGCTACACCTTC	CASRTGTGLFGYTF	TRBV19	TRBJ1-2	-	-
TGTGCCAGCAGCGTGGTGGGGACGTTGGAGCAGTACTTC	CASSVVGTLEQYF	TRBV5-4	TRBJ2-7	-	-
TGTGCCAGCAGCGCGGACCCAGGGTTGTGGGCCAATGAGCAGTTCTTC	CASSADPGLWANEQFF	TRBV5-4	TRBJ2-1	-	-
TGTGCCATCACCTGGGCCCTAGGGGAGACCCAGTACTTC	CAITWALGETQYF	TRBV10-3	TRBJ2-5	-	-
TGTGCCAGCTCCGGGAGCGGGGAGCTGTTTTTT	CASSGSGELFF	TRBV19	TRBJ2-2	-	-
TGTGCCAGCTCAGTCAGGAACACTGAAGCTTTCTTT	CASSVRNTEAFF	TRBV28	TRBJ1-1	-	-
TGTGCCAGCAGTTACGGCTTAGCCCCTGAGCAGTTCTTC	CASSYGLAPEQFF	TRBV6-6	TRBJ2-1	-	-
TGTGCCAGCAGCGACAGGGGAATCAAGCAGTACTTC	CASSDRGIKQYF	TRBV12-3/TRBV12-4	TRBJ2-7	-	TRBD1
TGCGCCAGCAGCTTGGCCTACGGCCAGCCCCAGCATTTT	CASSLAYGQPQHF	TRBV5-1	TRBJ1-5	-	-
TGTGCCAGCAGTGGACAGGATTACAATGAGCAGTTCTTC	CASSGQDYNEQFF	TRBV2	TRBJ2-1	-	-
TGTGCCAGCAGCTTTCGGGGGGCGGGGGGCTACACCTTC	CASSFRGAGGYTF	TRBV7-2	TRBJ1-2	few	-
TGCAGCGTTGGCGGGACAGGGTTTGGGAGCGAGCAGTACTTC	CSVGGTGFGSEQYF	TRBV29-1	TRBJ2-7	once	TRBD1
TGTGCCATCAGTGATTTTGGGGGGAACACTGAAGCTTTCTTT	CAISDFGGNTEAFF	TRBV10-3	TRBJ1-1	-	-
TGTGCCACCAGCAGGGCTAGGGGGACCTCCTACGAGCAGTACTTC	CATSRARGTSYEQYF	TRBV15	TRBJ2-7	-	-
TGTGCCAGCAGCCAAGAAACGGGATCTTTGCGTTTT	CASSQETGSLRF	TRBV14	TRBJ1-4	-	-
TGTGCCAGCAGCGTAGCGGAGTTCCCCGGTACTGAAGCTTTCTTT	CASSVAEFPGTEAFF	TRBV9	TRBJ1-1	-	-
TGTGCCTGGAGTGCCTCAGGGAGTTGGGAAGAGACCCAGTACTTC	CAWSASGSWEETQYF	TRBV30	TRBJ2-5	-	-
TGCGCCAGCAGTTTAGCGGGCACTTCCTACAATGAGCAGTTCTTC	CASSLAGTSYNEQFF	TRBV5-1	TRBJ2-1	-	TRBD2
TGTGCCAGCAGTTTGGGGGGGGCAGGGTGGAATCAGCCCCAGCATTTT	CASSLGGAGWNQPQHF	TRBV28	TRBJ1-5	-	-
TGTGCCAGCAGCCCGGGGACTAGCGGGGGAACAGATACGCAGTATTTT	CASSPGTSGGTDTQYF	TRBV3-1/TRBV3-2	TRBJ2-3	-	TRBD2
TGTGCCAGCAGCATATATGTGGGACAGGGAAGGGGGGACACTGAAGCTTTCTTT	CASSIYVGQGRGDTEAFF	TRBV7-2	TRBJ1-1	few	TRBD1
TGTGCCACCAGTGATCGGTCCCGGGACGGTTACGAGCAGTACTTC	CATSDRSRDGYEQYF	TRBV24-1	TRBJ2-7	-	-
TGCGCCAGCAGCATCGGGACTAGCGGGGGGCAAGAGACCCAGTACTTC	CASSIGTSGGQETQYF	TRBV5-1	TRBJ2-5	-	TRBD2
TGTGCCAGCAGCGTTCTATCTAGCGGGGGGGGTTACAATGAGCAGTTCTTC	CASSVLSSGGGYNEQFF	TRBV7-2	TRBJ2-1	-	TRBD2
TGTGCCGGTTCCGGGACTCCCCTTAACACAGATACGCAGTATTTT	CAGSGTPLNTDTQYF	TRBV30	TRBJ2-3	-	-
TGTGCCATCAGTGAGCGGGGGACAGCCAGAAACACCATATATTTT	CAISERGTARNTIYF	TRBV10-3	TRBJ1-3	-	TRBD1
TGTGCCAGCAGTTATCCAACAGGGGAGGGCAATCAGCCCCAGCATTTT	CASSYPTGEGNQPQHF	TRBV6-6	TRBJ1-5	-	TRBD1
TGTGCCAGCAGACCTGGACTAGCGGGATTGGGGGATACGCAGTATTTT	CASRPGLAGLGDTQYF	TRBV5-5	TRBJ2-3	-	TRBD2
TGCGCCAGCAGCCAAACCCCCGGGACGCAAGAGACCCAGTACTTC	CASSQTPGTQETQYF	TRBV4-3	TRBJ2-5	-	-
TGTGCCAGTAGTATAGAGGGACAGCAGAGCACTGAAGCTTTCTTT	CASSIEGQQSTEAFF	TRBV19	TRBJ1-1	-	TRBD1
TGTGCCAGCAGCTTATATAAGGGGAACGAGCAGTACTTC	CASSLYKGNEQYF	TRBV11-2	TRBJ2-7	-	-
TGTGCCAGCAGCTTAGCGTATAGACCGAGCTCCTACAATGAGCAGTTCTTC	CASSLAYRPSSYNEQFF	TRBV7-9	TRBJ2-1	-	-
TGTGCCAGCAGCCCATTGGGGCCTGAAGCTTTCTTT	CASSPLGPEAFF	TRBV11-2	TRBJ1-1	-	-
TGTGCCAGCTCACCACGGACAGACCAAAACATTCAGTACTTC	CASSPRTDQNIQYF	TRBV18	TRBJ2-4	-	-
TGCGCCAGCCGCCACACACCGAAGAAAAATAGCTCCTATAATTCACCCCTCCACTTT	CASRHTPKKNSSYNSPLHF	TRBV23-1	TRBJ1-6	-	-
TGTGCCAGCAGCTCGGGTAGCTCCTACGAGCAGTACTTC	CASSSGSSYEQYF	TRBV7-9	TRBJ2-7	-	-
TGTGCCAGCAGTGAACCGGGACAGGGGACCAGCTACACCTTC	CASSEPGQGTSYTF	TRBV2	TRBJ1-2	-	TRBD1
TGTGCCAGCAGCTTCGGGATTAAGTCCAATGAGCAGTTCTTC	CASSFGIKSNEQFF	TRBV5-4	TRBJ2-1	-	-
TGTGCCAGCAGCTTAAACAGGGGTTCCTACAATGAGCAGTTCTTC	CASSLNRGSYNEQFF	TRBV7-7	TRBJ2-1	-	TRBD1
TGTGCCAGCAGCCATCAGACAGAAGTCTACAATCAGCCCCAGCATTTT	CASSHQTEVYNQPQHF	TRBV5-6	TRBJ1-5	-	-
TGTGCCAGCAGTTTAAAAAGGGCTAGCGGATTCACAGATACGCAGTATTTT	CASSLKRASGFTDTQYF	TRBV28	TRBJ2-3	-	TRBD2
TGTGCCAGCAGCTTGGGGCAGGGGGTAAAGCAAGAGACCCAGTACTTC	CASSLGQGVKQETQYF	TRBV11-2	TRBJ2-5	-	TRBD1
TGTGCCAGCAGCAGCGAACCGGGACAGCGCCGCTCCTACGAGCAGTACTTC	CASSSEPGQRRSYEQYF	TRBV7-6	TRBJ2-7	once	TRBD1
TGCGCCAGCAGCCCCGGGACAGGGGCCACAGATACGCAGTATTTT	CASSPGTGATDTQYF	TRBV4-3	TRBJ2-3	-	TRBD1
TGCAGCGTCGCCTATGTAGGCTATGGCTACACCTTC	CSVAYVGYGYTF	TRBV29-1	TRBJ1-2	-	-
TGTGCCAGTAGTCCCGTGGAGCCATTTTCACGTGGAGCCGAAAAACTGTTTTTT	CASSPVEPFSRGAEKLFF	TRBV19	TRBJ1-4	-	-
TGTGCCAGCAGTTATCTCTTCGGGACTAGCGGGGGGGAACCACCCCAGTTCTTCTTC	CASSYLFGTSGGEPPQFFF	TRBV6-2/TRBV6-3	TRBJ2-1	-	TRBD2
TGTGCCAGCGGGGGGCAACCGCCGTATGGCTACACCTTC	CASGGQPPYGYTF	TRBV7-9	TRBJ1-2	-	-
TGTGCCAGCAGTTTATGGCAAGACTATGGCTACACCTTC	CASSLWQDYGYTF	TRBV27	TRBJ1-2	-	-
TGTGCCAGCAGCTTAGTAGTGGAAAAGGGCTACACCTTC	CASSLVVEKGYTF	TRBV7-9	TRBJ1-2	-	-